Presented here are 31 T cell receptor beta chains from one specimen sequenced in a study of T cells in women clearing cervical HPV infection. Clones were read by immunoSEQ multiplex PCR, and TCRdb kept only the in-frame ones, dropping some. Here the sample table reports roughly 30,000 clones. The specimen sequenced was blood buffy coat. The origin of the receptors is a woman aged 18-70 years with a cervical HPV16 infection that either progressed to CIN3+ or cleared (not recorded which).

CDR3 sequence: CASSDGTWDGYTF. Incomplete CDR3 DNA: TGTGCCAGCAGTGACGGGACTTGGGATGGC. The V call is TRBV6-1, the J call TRBJ1-2; possible D gene TRBD1, 5 bases. The read terminates 3 residues before the CDR3 end, so the remaining end is supplied by the germline J gene. Germline loops: CDR1 MNHNS, CDR2 SASEGT. The CDR3 sequence is 13 residues long. V was clipped by 3 bases and J by 6 bases, with 11 bases between them.

A note on this clone: The read terminates 3 residues ahead of where the CDR3 ends, so the germline J gene completes it. The rearrangement links TRBV13 to TRBJ2-7, with 9 positions matching TRBD1. CDR3 length equals 15 residues. CDR1 is PRHDT and CDR2 is FYEKMQ in the germline V gene (reference sequence). J was trimmed by 6 bases and V by 5 bases; bases with no gene match: 11. The CDR3 bases that were read are TGTGCCAGCAGCAACACCGGGACAGGGTACTCCGAG. Protein: CASSNTGTGYSE. The whole CDR3 is CASSNTGTGYSEQYF.

Notes on this clone: The read finishes 3 residues shy of the CDR3 end, and the germline J gene is used to complete it. The chain couples TRBV30 to TRBJ1-4; 8 nucleotides match TRBD1. The CDR3 covers 14 residues. V shed 4 bases and J 2 bases; nucleotides not matched to a gene: 3. In germline, CDR1 is GTSNPN, CDR2 SVGIG (reference sequence). CDR3 DNA, as far as it was read: TGTGCCTGGAACCGACAGGGGACTAATGAAAAA. This translates into CAWNRQGTNEK. The whole CDR3 protein is CAWNRQGTNEKLFF.

For this clone: Sequencing ends 3 residues short of the CDR3 end; the germline J gene provides the rest. V usage is TRBV5-1 and J usage is TRBJ2-5; no definite D call. The CDR3 consists of 15 residues. Per germline, CDR1 SGHRS and CDR2 YFSETQ. V was pared by 0 bases and J by 5 bases, with 14 bases between. The CDR3 reads CASSLEGRPQETQYF. The part of the CDR3 DNA that was read is TGCGCCAGCAGCTTGGAGGGTAGGCCCCAGGAGACC.

As for this clone: The read ends 3 residues before the CDR3 terminus; that terminus is restored from the germline J gene. This chain links TRBV5-1 with TRBJ2-7; perhaps TRBD2 as D (6 bases). Trimming left V 2 bases short and J 0 bases short, with 9 bases between. Germline CDR1 reads SGHRS; CDR2 reads YFSETQ. This CDR3 is built from 14 residues. CDR3 DNA (partial): TGCGCCAGCAGCTTCGCGGGATACTCCTACGAG. It codes for CASSFAGYSYE. The entire CDR3 sequence reads CASSFAGYSYEQYF.

The part of the CDR3 DNA that was read is TGTGCCAGCAGCCGAAGGACAGGGGACTATGGC. It codes for CASSRRTGDYG. The whole CDR3 is CASSRRTGDYGYTF. The chain employs TRBV6-2 or TRBV6-3 and TRBJ1-2, with 9 nucleotides matching TRBD1. The sequenced fragment ends 3 residues before the CDR3 boundary, so the rest is inferred from the germline J gene. V lost 6 bases and J lost 3; bases outside the gene matches: 5. The CDR3 extends over 14 amino acids. Germline CDR1 MNHEY, CDR2 SVGEGT.

Concerning this clone itself: The read ends 3 residues before the CDR3 terminus; that terminus is restored from the germline J gene. This sequence joins TRBV5-4 and TRBJ1-5, with 9 bases fitting TRBD1. Germline V lookup: CDR1 SGHNT, CDR2 YYREEE (reference sequence). The CDR3 runs 15 residues. V was clipped by 4 bases and J by 5 bases; unmatched bases: 7. CDR3 DNA (partial): TGTGCCAGCAGCACCGACCGGGACAGGGATCAGCCC. Translation gives CASSTDRDRDQP. The full CDR3 sequence reads CASSTDRDRDQPQHF.

In regard to this clone: The observed sequence ends 3 residues before the CDR3 terminus, with the missing tail filled in from the germline J gene. V usage is TRBV19 and J usage is TRBJ2-1, with 9 bases matching TRBD2. V lost 5 bases, J lost 7 bases, and 15 bases stayed unmatched. Germline CDR1 LNHDA, CDR2 SQIVND (reference sequence). The length of the CDR3 is 17 residues. The chain's CDR3 is CASSRGGGGAGINEQFF. Partial CDR3 DNA: TGTGCCAGTAGTCGGGGGGGCGGGGGGGCCGGAATAAATGAG.

Turning to this clone: The read terminates 3 residues ahead of where the CDR3 ends, so the germline J gene completes it. This sequence joins TRBV20-1 and TRBJ2-2; the D gene is possibly TRBD1 (6 bases). This CDR3 region has 13 residues. Per the germline V gene, CDR1 is DFQATT and CDR2 is SNEGSKA (reference sequence). Trimming stripped 6 bases from V and 1 base from J, with 9 bases between. Incomplete CDR3 DNA: TGCAGTGCCCGACAGGAGAACACCGGGGAG. It yields the protein CSARQENTGE. The complete CDR3 reads CSARQENTGELFF.

Notes on this clone: The CDR3 end lies 3 residues beyond the end of the read and is filled in from the germline J gene. The chain is built from TRBV5-6 and TRBJ1-1; tentatively, D is TRBD1 (5 bases). The germline V gene has CDR1 SGHDT and CDR2 YYEEEE. The CDR3 totals 14 residues. Trimming left V 4 bases short and J 1 base short, with 11 bases between. The CDR3 bases that were read are TGTGCCAGCAGCGGCGGGGGTTCGAACACTGAA. Protein: CASSGGGSNTE. The full-length CDR3 reads as CASSGGGSNTEAFF.

In the case of this clone: One junction end does not reproduce the germline sequence, and a read error may be involved. The read is 3 residues too short to cover the CDR3 end, so that end is filled in from the germline J gene. The chain combines TRBV4-2 with TRBJ1-4; no clear D gene. The germline gives CDR1 LGHNA, CDR2 YNFKEQ. This CDR3 has 17 amino acids. Partial CDR3 DNA: TGCGCCAGCAGCCAAGAAGGGCCGGGCGGGCGCAATGAAAAA. Translating it yields CASSQEGPGGRNEK. The CDR3 as a whole reads CASSQEGPGGRNEKLFF.

In regard to this clone: Read sequence stops 3 residues before the CDR3 end, and the germline J gene provides the missing end. The chain is built from TRBV6-2 or TRBV6-3 and TRBJ2-7, with D tentatively TRBD1 (5 bases). Trimming took off 6 bases at V and 3 bases at J, with 12 bases between the two ends. Per the germline V gene, CDR1 is MNHEY and CDR2 is SVGEGT. The CDR3 has 13 residues. CDR3 sequence: CASSTITGYEQYF. CDR3 DNA, as far as it was read: TGTGCCAGCAGCACAATAACAGGCTACGAG.

As for this clone: The CDR3 end is not reached by the read, which stops 3 residues before it; the germline J gene fills it in. V gene TRBV10-3 combines with J gene TRBJ1-4; TRBD1 matches at 8 bases. The CDR3 runs to 16 residues. J was trimmed by 4 bases and V by 2 bases; bases with no gene match: 6. Germline-derived CDR1 and CDR2 are ENHRY and SYGVKD. The CDR3 sequence is CAISEGQGRNNEKLFF. The covered CDR3 bases are TGTGCCATCAGTGAGGGACAGGGTCGGAATAATGAAAAA.

As regards this clone: The read finishes 3 residues shy of the CDR3 end, and the germline J gene is used to complete it. The rearrangement uses TRBV28 and TRBJ1-1; D is ambiguous. The CDR3 is made up of 17 amino acids. Germline CDR1 and CDR2: MDHEN and SYDVKM. Trimming cost V 6 bases and J 6 bases, with 26 bases left between them. The CDR3 spells CASSRILSRGREAEAFF. The covered CDR3 bases are TGTGCCAGCAGCCGGATCCTTTCCCGGGGTAGGGAGGCTGAA.

As for this clone: The DNA ends 3 residues before the CDR3 does, and the rest of the CDR3 is filled in from the germline J gene. The chain combines TRBV20-1 with TRBJ2-5; the D is unclear. The CDR3 runs to 14 residues. Germline lookup yields CDR1 DFQATT and CDR2 SNEGSKA (reference sequence). V shed 1 base and J shed 5 bases, with 14 bases lying between them. The sequenced part of the CDR3 DNA is TGCAGTGCTAGAGCGGGTTTCGCCCAGGAGACC. It codes for CSARAGFAQET. The full CDR3 sequence reads CSARAGFAQETQYF.

A note on this clone: Read data end 3 residues before the CDR3 end; the end is taken from the germline J gene. The chain couples TRBV7-2 to TRBJ2-1; D is undetermined. With 3 bases removed from V and 1 base from J, the gap between germline ends came to 7 bases. The germline V gene has CDR1 SGHTA and CDR2 FQGNSA. This CDR3 comprises 14 residues. CDR3 region: CASSFSGSYNEQFF. Incomplete CDR3 DNA: TGTGCCAGCAGCTTCTCAGGTTCCTACAATGAG.

Regarding this clone: The missing CDR3 end, 3 residues past where the read stops, is filled in from the germline J gene. The chain recombines TRBV5-1 with TRBJ2-5, with 10 nucleotides matching TRBD1. Germline-derived CDR1 and CDR2 are SGHRS and YFSETQ. This CDR3 spans 17 amino acids. V shed 4 bases and J 4 bases; nucleotides not matched to a gene: 13. CDR3 sequence reads: CASSIWTGGSPLETQYF. The CDR3 DNA, read in part, is TGCGCCAGCAGCATCTGGACAGGGGGGTCCCCTCTAGAGACC. Based on the CDR3 plus reference TRBV5-1 and TRBJ2-5, the full variable domain is KAGVTQTPRYLIKTRGQQVTLSCSPISGHRSVSWYQQTPGQGLQFLFEYFSETQRNKGNFPGRFSGRQFSNSRSEMNVSTLELGDSALYLCASSIWTGGSPLETQYFGPGTRLLVL.

Points on this clone: The read ends 3 residues shy of where the CDR3 ends; the end is completed using the germline J gene. This chain links TRBV6-2 or TRBV6-3 with TRBJ1-2; 9 bases line up with TRBD1. This CDR3 is built from 14 residues. The V and J ends lost 7 bases and 2 bases, in that order; junction bases with no gene match: 5. CDR1 MNHEY and CDR2 SVGEGT come from the germline V gene. The sequenced CDR3 bases are TGTGCCAGCATCCGGGGGACAGGGAACTATGGC. It yields the protein CASIRGTGNYG. The whole CDR3 sequence is CASIRGTGNYGYTF.

In regard to this clone: The read ends 3 residues shy of where the CDR3 ends; the end is completed using the germline J gene. The chain employs TRBV7-3 and TRBJ2-7, with TRBD2 matching 10 bases. This CDR3 has 15 residues. Looked up from germline, CDR1 is SGHTA and CDR2 is FQGTGA. V gave up 6 bases and J gave up 6 bases; unmatched junction bases: 11. The CDR3 bases that were read are TGTGCCAGCAGTTACCAAGCGGGAGGGCCAGGCGAG. Protein product: CASSYQAGGPGE. In full, the CDR3 reads CASSYQAGGPGEQYF.

Comments on this clone: The DNA ends 3 residues before the CDR3 does, and the rest of the CDR3 is filled in from the germline J gene. The chain has TRBV6-1 and TRBJ1-6; possibly TRBD1 for D (6 bases). The germline gives CDR1 MNHNS, CDR2 SASEGT. The CDR3 extends over 15 amino acids. Trimming left V 2 bases short and J 5 bases short, with 10 bases between. The CDR3 DNA, read in part, is TGTGCCAGCAGTGAACAGGGGAATCATAATTCACCC. Its translation: CASSEQGNHNSP. The complete CDR3 protein is CASSEQGNHNSPLHF.

The chain's CDR3 is CASRGGGARETQYF. The sequenced part of the CDR3 DNA is TGTGCCAGCAGGGGGGGAGGGGCTAGAGAGACC. The chain carries TRBV2 and TRBJ2-5, with 7 bases matching TRBD2. The sequenced fragment ends 3 residues before the CDR3 boundary, so the rest is inferred from the germline J gene. Germline CDR1 SNHLY, CDR2 FYNNEI. The CDR3 length is 14 residues. The V and J ends lost 6 bases and 4 bases, in that order; junction bases with no gene match: 8.

Regarding this clone: With the read ending 3 residues before the CDR3 end, the germline J gene is used to fill in that end. This chain joins TRBV11-2 and TRBJ2-5, with 9 bases lining up with TRBD2. The J segment lost 5 bases and the V segment lost 3 bases, leaving 4 bases of the junction unmatched. The CDR3 is made up of 14 amino acids. From germline, CDR1 is SGHAT and CDR2 FQNNGV. The sequenced CDR3 bases are TGTGCCAGCAGCTTGGCTAGCGGGAAGGAGACC. Translated, it gives CASSLASGKET. The full CDR3 protein reads CASSLASGKETQYF.

Comments on this clone: With the read ending 3 residues before the CDR3 end, the germline J gene is used to fill in that end. The chain links TRBV5-1 to TRBJ2-2; D possibly corresponds to TRBD1 (8 bases). V gave up 4 bases and J gave up 3 bases, with 19 bases separating them. There are 17 residues in the CDR3. Per germline, CDR1 SGHRS and CDR2 YFSETQ. The DNA read from the CDR3 is TGCGCCAGCAGCGAAACAGGGGGGGACTGGGACACCGGGGAG. Amino acid sequence: CASSETGGDWDTGE. The whole CDR3 sequence is CASSETGGDWDTGELFF.

Worth noting for this clone: At one end, the junction sequence differs from germline, possibly due to a read error. The read falls 3 residues short of the CDR3 end, and the missing part is taken from the germline J gene. The V and J genes are TRBV4-2 and TRBJ1-4; 8 nucleotides match TRBD1. This CDR3 is 15 amino acids long. Germline V gives CDR1 LGHNA, CDR2 YNFKEQ. The CDR3 region is CASSQADRDLQKLFF. Partial CDR3 DNA: TGCGCCAGCAGCCAAGCGGACAGGGATCTCCAAAAA.

CDR3 in amino acids: CASSSLAGLADTYTF. The sequenced CDR3 bases are TGTGCCAGCTCATCCCTAGCGGGCCTTGCAGATACC. This chain uses TRBV18 with TRBJ1-2; the D is unclear. The CDR3 end is not reached by the read, which stops 3 residues before it; the germline J gene fills it in. Germline lookup yields CDR1 KGHSH and CDR2 LQKENI. This CDR3 contains 15 residues.

About this clone: The read terminates 3 residues before the CDR3 end, so the remaining end is supplied by the germline J gene. The rearrangement joins TRBV20-1 to TRBJ2-3; 7 positions agree with TRBD2. The CDR3 extends over 15 amino acids. Germline CDR1 is DFQATT and CDR2 is SNEGSKA (reference sequence). With V trimmed by 3 bases and J by 4 bases, 10 bases remained unmatched. The CDR3 DNA, read in part, is TGCAGTGCTAGGCCGCCGGGGGGTGGGTCAGATACG. Its protein is CSARPPGGGSDT. The entire CDR3 reads CSARPPGGGSDTQYF.

About this clone: Read coverage stops 3 residues before the CDR3 terminus; the germline J gene supplies the remainder. J is TRBJ1-5 and V is TRBV5-1; D not certain. CDR3 length equals 16 residues. Germline loops: CDR1 SGHRS, CDR2 YFSETQ. Between the trimmed V and J ends, which lost 2 bases and 4 bases, there was a span of 16 bases. The CDR3 here is CASSFLAQDGNQPQHF. The part of the CDR3 DNA that was read is TGCGCCAGCAGCTTTCTAGCGCAGGACGGGAATCAGCCC.

In the case of this clone: The missing CDR3 end, 3 residues past where the read stops, is filled in from the germline J gene. The chain joins TRBV7-9 to TRBJ1-2; 7 bases are a match to TRBD1. This CDR3 region has 15 residues. In germline, CDR1 is SEHNR, CDR2 FQNEAQ (reference sequence). CDR3 DNA, as far as it was read: TGTGCCAGCAGCTTAGAGGGGGCGGGAGCAACGGAC. This sequence encodes CASSLEGAGATD. The whole CDR3 sequence is CASSLEGAGATDYTF.

About this clone itself: The CDR3 end lies 3 residues beyond the end of the read and is filled in from the germline J gene. This chain uses TRBV13 with TRBJ2-5, with 7 bases that match TRBD1. CDR1 is PRHDT and CDR2 is FYEKMQ in the germline V gene (reference sequence). The CDR3 has 14 amino acids. The ends lost 5 bases at V and 1 base at J; junction bases unmatched: 4. The DNA read from the CDR3 is TGTGCCAGCAGCGAGGGACAGACCCAAGAGACC. Translating it yields CASSEGQTQET. The entire CDR3 sequence reads CASSEGQTQETQYF.

As to this clone: The read finishes 3 residues shy of the CDR3 end, and the germline J gene is used to complete it. V is TRBV6-2 or TRBV6-3 and J is TRBJ1-2; D is undetermined. V was cut by 3 bases and J by 3 bases, with 5 bases left in between. The CDR3 has 12 residues. CDR1 is MNHEY, CDR2 SVGEGT, per germline. CDR3 DNA, as far as it was read: TGTGCCAGCAGTTATTCAGACTATGGC. It yields the protein CASSYSDYG. The CDR3 in its entirety is CASSYSDYGYTF.

CDR3 bases read: TGTGCCAGCGTATTCGGGGGGACGGAGACC. Amino acids: CASVFGGTET. The full-length CDR3 reads as CASVFGGTETQYF. V and J are TRBV6-2 or TRBV6-3 and TRBJ2-5; 7 bases are shared with TRBD2. The CDR3 end lies 3 residues beyond the end of the read and is filled in from the germline J gene. Unmatched junction bases numbered 8, after V lost 8 bases and J lost 5 bases. The CDR3 contains 13 residues. The V gene's germline CDR1 is MNHEY and CDR2 SVGEGT.